Below are 21 T cell receptor beta chains sequenced from a single sample in a study of OX40 agonist ivuxolimab in advanced cancers. TCRdb's table, derived via immunoSEQ multiplex PCR, lists solely in-frame clones and lacks some. The table lists 50,000 to 65,000 clones, roughly 89% of them singletons. The sequencing used CD4+ or CD8+ T cells sorted from blood, collected in a trial of the OX40 agonist ivuxolimab. The receptor source for this set is an adult with an advanced solid tumor such as melanoma, head and neck, liver or kidney cancer.

The chain links TRBV2 to TRBJ1-1, with 9 bases lining up with TRBD1. The V segment lost 6 bases and the J segment 4 bases; nucleotides outside the gene matches: 6. This CDR3 spans 14 amino acids. From germline, CDR1 is SNHLY and CDR2 FYNNEI. The CDR3 nucleotides are TGTGCCAGCAGGACAGGGGGAGCAGGCACTGAAGCTTTCTTT. Protein: CASRTGGAGTEAFF.

V and J are TRBV15 and TRBJ2-1; D gene unclear. The CDR3 is 13 amino acids. Germline V gene lookup returns CDR1 LNHNV and CDR2 YYDKDF (reference sequence). V lost 5 bases to trimming and J lost 8 bases, with 13 bases between them. This chain's CDR3 is CATSSHSFDEQFF. DNA for the CDR3: TGTGCCACCAGCTCACATAGCTTCGATGAGCAGTTCTTC.

The chain joins TRBV9 to TRBJ2-1; 10 positions agree with TRBD2. The CDR3 runs to 15 residues. Per germline, CDR1 SGDLS and CDR2 YYNGEE. V was pared by 0 bases and J by 5 bases, with 2 bases of the junction left unmatched. The CDR3 is CASSVERGGNNEQFF. CDR3 nucleotide sequence: TGTGCCAGCAGCGTAGAGCGGGGGGGTAACAATGAGCAGTTCTTC. Together with reference TRBV9 and TRBJ2-1, the CDR3 gives the full variable domain: DSGVTQTPKHLITATGQRVTLRCSPRSGDLSVYWYQQSLDQGLQFLIQYYNGEERAKGNILERFSAQQFPDLHSELNLSSLELGDSALYFCASSVERGGNNEQFFGPGTRLTVL.

This clone was seen once. The genes are TRBV5-4 and TRBJ1-1; 8 nucleotides align to TRBD1. Per the germline V gene, CDR1 is SGHNT and CDR2 is YYREEE (reference sequence). V lost 2 bases and J lost 3; bases outside the gene matches: 0. The CDR3 length is 13 residues. CDR3 loop: CASSLQGDTEAFF. The CDR3 coding sequence is TGTGCCAGCAGCTTACAGGGGGACACTGAAGCTTTCTTT. The full variable domain, completed using reference TRBV5-4 and TRBJ1-1, is ETGVTQSPTHLIKTRGQQVTLRCSSQSGHNTVSWYQQALGQGPQFIFQYYREEENGRGNFPPRFSGLQFPNYSSELNVNALELDDSALYLCASSLQGDTEAFFGQGTRLTVV.

CDR3: CASSLGGRPDQETQYF. The CDR3 DNA is TGTGCCAGCAGCTTGGGGGGGAGACCCGACCAAGAGACCCAGTACTTC. The V gene is TRBV5-4, the J gene TRBJ2-5; perhaps D is TRBD1 or TRBD2 (5 bases each). The CDR3 runs 16 residues. The V gene's germline CDR1 is SGHNT and CDR2 YYREEE (reference sequence). V lost 0 bases, J lost 0 bases, and 12 bases lay in between.

The J gene is TRBJ2-3, the V gene TRBV14; 8 nucleotides line up with TRBD2. Germline V lookup: CDR1 SGHDN, CDR2 FVKESK. The V segment lost 5 bases and the J segment 3 bases; nucleotides outside the gene matches: 10. The CDR3 runs 16 residues. CDR3 protein: CASSKNSGIGTDTQYF. In DNA form, the CDR3 reads TGTGCCAGCAGCAAAAATAGCGGGATCGGGACAGATACGCAGTATTTT.

The rearrangement joins TRBV5-5 to TRBJ1-1, with D perhaps matching TRBD1 (5 bases). The CDR3 length is 12 residues. V lost 7 bases, J lost 3 bases, and 10 bases lay in between. Germline CDR1 reads SGHKS; CDR2 reads YYEKEE (reference sequence). CDR3: CASSWGYTEAFF. CDR3 DNA sequence: TGTGCCAGCTCTTGGGGCTACACTGAAGCTTTCTTT.

The chain recombines TRBV11-2 with TRBJ1-3; TRBD1 might be the D (5 bases). Trimming took 1 base from V and 2 from J, leaving 6 bases between them. The CDR3 covers 14 residues. Germline values: CDR1 SGHAT, CDR2 FQNNGV. As DNA, the CDR3 is TGTGCCAGCAGCTTAGTAGGGGCTGGAAACACCATATATTTT. Protein sequence: CASSLVGAGNTIYF.

The gene calls are TRBV6-5 and TRBJ2-5, with D possibly matching TRBD1 (5 bases). The DNA end lines up better with TRBJ2-7; the J call may be wrong. This CDR3 contains 14 residues. Germline V lookup: CDR1 MNHEY, CDR2 SVGAGI. CDR3 region: CASSYSQGKNEQYF. The CDR3 nucleotides are TGTGCCAGCAGTTACTCGCAGGGTAAGAACGAGCAGTACTTC.

V usage is TRBV5-5 and J usage is TRBJ1-5; D is unclear. Deletions cut 3 bases from V and 0 bases from J, with 7 bases between. This CDR3 has 14 residues. The germline CDR1 and CDR2 sequences are SGHKS and YYEKEE (reference sequence). CDR3 amino acids: CASSSIYSNQPQHF. CDR3 bases: TGTGCCAGCAGCTCTATATATAGCAATCAGCCCCAGCATTTT.

The chain has TRBV2 and TRBJ2-5; D may be TRBD2 (5 bases). Germline V CDR1 and CDR2: SNHLY, FYNNEI. The CDR3 is 13 residues long. Trimming stripped 6 bases from V and 5 bases from J, with 13 bases between. DNA for the CDR3: TGTGCCAGCAGAGATCTAGGAGGCGAGACCCAGTACTTC. Protein product: CASRDLGGETQYF.

The chain links TRBV7-2 to TRBJ1-4; D is unresolved. The V end was cut by 4 bases, the J end by 7 bases, with 7 bases between. Germline V gives CDR1 SGHTA, CDR2 FQGNSA. CDR3 length: 12 residues. The CDR3 region is CASSSPGEKLFF. DNA for the CDR3: TGTGCCAGCAGCTCCCCTGGTGAAAAACTGTTTTTT.

CDR3 DNA sequence: TGTGCCAGCAGCTTAGATGGAGACAGCTCCTACGAGCAGTACTTC. It translates to CASSLDGDSSYEQYF. V gene TRBV11-3 combines with J gene TRBJ2-5, with a tentative D call TRBD1 (5 bases). The J call is in doubt because the DNA end fits TRBJ2-7 better. The CDR3 covers 15 residues. Per the germline V gene, CDR1 is SGHNT and CDR2 is YENEEA.

The rearrangement uses TRBV7-9 and TRBJ2-7; TRBD1 agrees at 12 bases. The V segment lost 0 bases and the J segment 5 bases; nucleotides outside the gene matches: 2. The germline V gene encodes CDR1 SEHNR and CDR2 FQNEAQ (reference sequence). The CDR3 length is 15 residues. CDR3: CASSLAGQGADEQYF. The CDR3 coding sequence is TGTGCCAGCAGCTTAGCGGGACAGGGGGCGGACGAGCAGTACTTC.

V usage is TRBV18 and J usage is TRBJ1-5; 7 bases are a match to TRBD1. V was pared by 6 bases and J by 3 bases, with 5 bases of the junction left unmatched. This CDR3 region has 14 residues. CDR1 is KGHSH, CDR2 LQKENI, per germline. In DNA form, the CDR3 reads TGTGCCAGCTCGTCGACAGGGTTCAATCAGCCCCAGCATTTT. Its translation is CASSSTGFNQPQHF.

This clone appeared once. The chain uses TRBV9 and TRBJ1-4; D uncertain. CDR1 and CDR2 (germline): SGDLS, YYNGEE. The CDR3 sequence is 16 residues long. Trimming shortened V by 0 bases and J by 0 bases, and 9 bases separated the two germline ends. In DNA, the CDR3 is TGTGCCAGCAGCGTAGGGTATATTGCAACTAATGAAAAACTGTTTTTT. This sequence encodes CASSVGYIATNEKLFF.

The CDR3 sequence is CASSLLSGGTDTQYF. The CDR3, as DNA: TGCGCCAGCAGCTTACTGTCAGGAGGCACAGATACGCAGTATTTT. The rearrangement uses TRBV5-1 and TRBJ2-3, with no clear D. CDR3 length: 15 amino acids. Germline loops: CDR1 SGHRS, CDR2 YFSETQ. V lost 2 bases, J lost 1 base, and 11 bases lay in between.

As to this clone: Germline is not matched at one junction end, which may reflect a read error. The chain joins TRBV18 to TRBJ1-2, with D hard to call. This CDR3 spans 16 amino acids. Germline loops: CDR1 KGHSH, CDR2 LQKENI. The CDR3, as DNA: TGTGCCAGCTCACCTCTCGGAGTCGGTGAGAACTATGACTACACCTTC. Its translation: CASSPLGVGENYDYTF.

The chain has TRBV7-3 and TRBJ2-1, with TRBD2 matching 9 bases. CDR3 length equals 15 residues. The germline gives CDR1 SGHTA, CDR2 FQGTGA. The junction had 5 bases not matched to a gene; V was cut back by 1 base and J by 7 bases. DNA of the CDR3: TGTGCCAGCAGCTTAATTGCGGGGGGGCAGAATGAGCAGTTCTTC. Its translation is CASSLIAGGQNEQFF.

J is TRBJ2-2 and V is TRBV7-9; TRBD1 matches 10 bases. This CDR3 spans 16 amino acids. Germline V gene lookup returns CDR1 SEHNR and CDR2 FQNEAQ (reference sequence). After removal of 5 bases from V and 4 bases from J, the junction contained 7 bases not matched to a gene. Written as DNA, the CDR3 is TGTGCCAGCAGCCCGCCGGGACAGGGGCCCACCGGGGAGCTGTTTTTT. It encodes CASSPPGQGPTGELFF. Looking up the rest from reference TRBV7-9 and TRBJ2-2 gives the full variable domain: DTGVSQNPRHKITKRGQNVTFRCDPISEHNRLYWYRQTLGQGPEFLTYFQNEAQLEKSRLLSDRFSAERPKGSFSTLEIQRTEQGDSAMYLCASSPPGQGPTGELFFGEGSRLTVL.

The count of this clone is one. An end of the junction differs from the germline gene, which may be a read error. The V call is TRBV7-2, the J call TRBJ2-7; maybe TRBD2 (6 bases). The CDR3 is 14 amino acids. Germline V gene sequence: CDR1 SGHTA, CDR2 FQGNSA. CDR3 amino acids: CAGSSRDWASEQYF. The CDR3 DNA sequence: TGTGCCGGCAGCTCCCGGGACTGGGCCTCCGAGCAGTACTTC.